Listed below are T cell receptor beta chains from one sample, sequenced in a study of blood T cell repertoires in COVID-19. TCRdb keeps only in-frame clones here, not all; method: immunoSEQ multiplex PCR. The repertoire consists of roughly 290,000 clones, with roughly 86% occurring once and the leading ten covering approximately 8%. The sample was peripheral blood. Receptor source: a woman in her forties or fifties who had recovered from COVID-19. Both conserved end residues are part of each CDR3. Size is omitted from some rows. Given values are once, few, many or a class for expanded clones.

TRBV3-1/TRBV3-2	NA	TRBJ1-2	CASSLERGAYGYTF
TRBV19	NA	TRBJ2-3	CASKDRGQNTDTQYF
TRBV19	NA	TRBJ1-3	CASGLGASGNTIYF
TRBV9	NA	TRBJ1-2	CASSVFIWGGGYTF
TRBV18	NA	TRBJ2-1	CASSPSSGGFGRDEQFF
TRBV7-6	NA	TRBJ2-1	CASSLNGGYGTANEQFF
TRBV2	NA	TRBJ1-1	CASRRTPNTEAFF
TRBV7-3	NA	TRBJ2-7	CASSPGTVYSEQYF
TRBV10-3	NA	TRBJ1-1	CAITGKGTEAFF
TRBV5-1	NA	TRBJ2-1	CASSHPGLGDSEQFF
TRBV6-5	few	TRBJ1-2	CASSPRGANYGYTF
TRBV5-1	NA	TRBJ1-1	CASSSGGTANTEAFF
TRBV28	once	TRBJ2-7	CASSLGQTPEQYF
TRBV7-2	NA	TRBJ1-1	CASSLFGPRGNTEAFF
TRBV19	NA	TRBJ2-7	CASSIGGGTSYEQYF
TRBV20-1	NA	TRBJ2-7	CSASLSIGYEQYF
TRBV3-1/TRBV3-2	once	TRBJ2-7	CASSQGSVPSYEQYF
TRBV19	NA	TRBJ2-6	CASGTGGVGANVLTF
TRBV6-6	NA	TRBJ1-2	CASSIQRPGQGYGYTF
TRBV9	NA	TRBJ1-1	CASSVVSMNTEAFF
TRBV6-5	NA	TRBJ2-7	CASSYSQGKISYEQYF
TRBV7-9	many	TRBJ2-1	CASSSPAGRTTNEQFF
TRBV19	NA	TRBJ1-2	CASSPRWGEANYGYTF
TRBV7-2	NA	TRBJ2-3	CASSLPGTSGDTQYF
TRBV28	NA	TRBJ2-5	CASRDSSGGRQTQYF
TRBV11-2	NA	TRBJ1-1	CASSLLGGAAWTEAFF
TRBV4-3	few	TRBJ2-1	CASSQDRQGLDEQFF
TRBV11-2	NA	TRBJ2-6	CASSSRRSGANVLTF
TRBV3-1/TRBV3-2	NA	TRBJ1-2	CASSQDSDRVYGYTF
TRBV28	NA	TRBJ2-1	CASSLKLAGVNEQFF
TRBV11-3	NA	TRBJ1-1	CASSLGGGVNTEAFF
TRBV19	NA	TRBJ2-5	CAGKEGGTQETQYF
TRBV29-1	NA	TRBJ2-7	CSVTRQGLGEQYF
TRBV19	NA	TRBJ2-3	CASSIGGGTDTQYF
TRBV7-9	NA	TRBJ2-2	CASSPGQVNTGELFF
TRBV10-3	NA	TRBJ1-2	CAITTLQGEGGYTF
TRBV5-6	once	TRBJ2-7	CASSFYGGYEQYF
TRBV4-2	NA	TRBJ2-3	CASNEFFGVDTQYF
TRBV3-1/TRBV3-2	NA	TRBJ2-5	CASSQVTDRGETQYF
TRBV20-1	NA	TRBJ1-1	CSVDRTEAFF
TRBV28	NA	TRBJ2-5	CASSTRARTGYQETQYF